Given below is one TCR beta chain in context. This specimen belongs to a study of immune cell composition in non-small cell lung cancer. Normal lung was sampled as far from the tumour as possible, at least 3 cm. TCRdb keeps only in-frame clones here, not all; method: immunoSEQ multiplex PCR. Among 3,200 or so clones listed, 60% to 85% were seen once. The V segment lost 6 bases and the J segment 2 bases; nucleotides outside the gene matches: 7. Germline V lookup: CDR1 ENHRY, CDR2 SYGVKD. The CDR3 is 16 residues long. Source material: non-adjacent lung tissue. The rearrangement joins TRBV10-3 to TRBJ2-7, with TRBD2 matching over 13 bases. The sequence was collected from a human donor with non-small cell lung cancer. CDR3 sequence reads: CAISALAGGRAYEQYF. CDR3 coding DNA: TGTGCCATCAGCGCACTAGCGGGAGGGAGAGCCTACGAGCAGTACTTC.